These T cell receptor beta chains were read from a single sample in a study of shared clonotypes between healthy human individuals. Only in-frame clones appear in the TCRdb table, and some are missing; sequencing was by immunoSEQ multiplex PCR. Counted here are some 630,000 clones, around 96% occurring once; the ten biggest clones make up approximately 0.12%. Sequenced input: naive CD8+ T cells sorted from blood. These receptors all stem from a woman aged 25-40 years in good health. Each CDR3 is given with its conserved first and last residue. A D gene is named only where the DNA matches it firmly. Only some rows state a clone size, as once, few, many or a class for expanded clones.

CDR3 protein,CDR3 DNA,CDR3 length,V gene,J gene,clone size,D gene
CASSLTYGLADYNEQFF,TGTGCCAGCAGTTTAACATACGGACTAGCAGATTACAATGAGCAGTTCTTC,17,TRBV28,TRBJ2-1,.,TRBD2
CASREPGYGGYTF,TGCGCCAGCAGGGAACCAGGGTACGGAGGCTACACCTTC,13,TRBV10-2,TRBJ1-2,.,.
CASSLAGGSTDTQYF,TGTGCCAGCAGCTTAGCGGGAGGGAGCACAGATACGCAGTATTTT,15,TRBV7-6,TRBJ2-3,once,TRBD2
CASSDFWTAMNTEAFF,TGTGCCAGTAGTGATTTCTGGACAGCCATGAACACTGAAGCTTTCTTT,16,TRBV19,TRBJ1-1,.,.
CASSLSSGAYEQYF,TGTGCCAGCAGCTTAAGCTCAGGAGCGTACGAGCAGTACTTC,14,TRBV11-2,TRBJ2-7,.,.
CASWTGASGQYF,TGTGCCAGTTGGACAGGGGCTTCGGGGCAGTATTTT,12,TRBV27,TRBJ2-3,.,TRBD1
CASSESPWGEGRNEQFF,TGTGCCAGCAGTGAATCCCCGTGGGGGGAGGGTCGGAATGAGCAGTTCTTC,17,TRBV6-1,TRBJ2-1,.,TRBD2
CSVDPLGNQETQYF,TGCAGCGTTGACCCCCTCGGCAACCAAGAGACCCAGTACTTC,14,TRBV29-1,TRBJ2-5,once,.
CASRGGVWRHF,TGTGCCAGCAGAGGGGGAGTTTGGCGCCACTTC,11,TRBV2,TRBJ2-7,.,.
CASTSGRGTGELFF,TGTGCCAGCACCTCAGGGAGGGGCACCGGGGAGCTGTTTTTT,14,TRBV6-5,TRBJ2-2,.,TRBD2
CASSSGQETQYF,TGTGCCAGCAGTAGCGGCCAAGAGACCCAGTACTTC,12,TRBV28,TRBJ2-5,.,.
CASSLDGSGYEQYF,TGTGCCAGCAGCTTAGACGGGAGTGGCTACGAGCAGTACTTC,14,TRBV7-9,TRBJ2-7,.,.
CASSLTNTGELFF,TGTGCCAGCAGCTTAACTAACACCGGGGAGCTGTTTTTT,13,TRBV11-2,TRBJ2-2,.,.
CASGPGGDGYTF,TGTGCTAGTGGTCCGGGGGGGGATGGCTACACCTTC,12,TRBV12-5,TRBJ1-2,.,.
CASSFEGGQTYEQYF,TGTGCCAGCAGCTTTGAGGGCGGCCAGACCTACGAGCAGTACTTC,15,TRBV5-6,TRBJ2-7,.,.
CASSFGQGSNQPQHF,TGTGCCAGCAGCTTCGGGCAGGGGAGCAATCAGCCCCAGCATTTT,15,TRBV5-6,TRBJ1-5,.,.
CSASYNEQFF,TGCAGTGCGTCCTACAATGAGCAGTTCTTC,10,TRBV20-1,TRBJ2-1,once,.
CASSSGTLSYEQYF,TGTGCCAGCAGCTCCGGGACCCTTTCGTACGAGCAGTACTTC,14,TRBV9,TRBJ2-7,.,.
CASSRPNWGHEQFF,TGTGCCAGCAGCAGACCGAACTGGGGGCATGAGCAGTTCTTC,14,TRBV13,TRBJ2-1,.,.
CASSLSYGNSYEQYF,TGTGCCAGCAGTTTATCGTACGGGAACTCCTACGAGCAGTACTTC,15,TRBV27,TRBJ2-7,few,.
CASSASGEGYEQYF,TGTGCCAGTAGTGCATCTGGCGAGGGCTACGAGCAGTACTTC,14,TRBV19,TRBJ2-7,.,.
CASSFSPREENTGELFF,TGTGCCAGCAGCTTCTCTCCCCGGGAAGAGAACACCGGGGAGCTGTTTTTT,17,TRBV11-3,TRBJ2-2,.,.
CASSGEPTESSYEQYF,TGTGCCAGCAGCGGCGAACCGACAGAAAGCTCCTACGAGCAGTACTTC,16,TRBV9,TRBJ2-7,.,.
CASSQDRGFNYEQYF,TGCGCCAGCAGCCAAGATCGAGGTTTCAACTACGAGCAGTACTTC,15,TRBV4-1,TRBJ2-7,.,.
CASSSGTGGYEQFF,TGTGCCAGCAGTTCCGGGACAGGGGGCTATGAGCAGTTCTTC,14,TRBV27,TRBJ2-1,.,TRBD1
CASSLGGTQETQYF,TGTGCCAGCAGCTTAGGAGGCACACAAGAGACCCAGTACTTC,14,TRBV7-9,TRBJ2-5,.,.
CASSLWGEYEQYF,TGTGCCAGCAGTTTATGGGGGGAATACGAGCAGTACTTC,13,TRBV28,TRBJ2-7,.,.
CASSQDLASTDTQYF,TGCGCCAGCAGCCAAGATCTAGCGAGCACAGATACGCAGTATTTT,15,TRBV4-1,TRBJ2-3,.,.
CASSGDGGGLRETQYF,TGTGCCAGCAGCGGCGATGGGGGAGGGCTTCGAGAGACCCAGTACTTC,16,TRBV9,TRBJ2-5,.,TRBD2
CASRGGGYNEQFF,TGTGCCAGCAGGGGAGGGGGCTACAATGAGCAGTTCTTC,13,TRBV27,TRBJ2-1,.,.
CASSLGVTGGTDTQYF,TGTGCCAGCAGCTTAGGTGTGACAGGGGGCACAGATACGCAGTATTTT,16,TRBV7-6,TRBJ2-3,.,TRBD1
CASSYRDGTGIANYGYTF,TGTGCCAGCAGCTACCGGGACGGGACCGGAATAGCTAACTATGGCTACACCTTC,18,TRBV5-8,TRBJ1-2,.,.
CASSMTDLSYEQYF,TGTGCCAGCAGCATGACAGATCTCTCCTACGAGCAGTACTTC,14,TRBV7-8,TRBJ2-7,.,.
CASSQPGRRVTDTQYF,TGTGCCAGCAGCCAACCCGGCCGGCGGGTCACAGATACGCAGTATTTT,16,TRBV28,TRBJ2-3,.,.
CTSSQDRLTSYGEEAQYF,TGCACCAGCAGCCAAGATCGTCTCACTAGCTATGGAGAAGAGGCCCAGTACTTC,18,TRBV1,TRBJ2-5,.,.
CASSLFSGRTGELFF,TGTGCCAGCAGCCTCTTTAGCGGGAGGACCGGGGAGCTGTTTTTT,15,TRBV28,TRBJ2-2,.,TRBD2
CASSPGLAGPDYNEQFF,TGCGCCAGCAGCCCGGGACTAGCGGGCCCCGATTACAATGAGCAGTTCTTC,17,TRBV5-1,TRBJ2-1,.,TRBD2
CSVEATGITQFF,TGCAGCGTTGAGGCAACCGGGATCACACAGTTCTTC,12,TRBV29-1,TRBJ2-1,.,.